These 29 T cell receptor beta chains were all obtained from the same sample, sequenced in a study of post-analysis software for immune sequencing data. Study conclusions and caveats: In patients, five TRBV segments were more frequent than in controls, with TRBV5-6, TRBV5-1 and TRBV20-1 among them.

Researchers reported that TCR beta cDNA libraries carried unique molecular identifiers. Each CDR3 protein gets one entry after TCRdb re-called the PCR reads with MiXCR. The table lists around 770,000 distinct CDR3 sequences, roughly 46% of them singletons. These receptors have no known antigen. The source material was blood. Receptors originate from a girl between 10 and 17 years old with multiple sclerosis.

The rearrangement joins TRBV7-9 to TRBJ1-5; D is uncertain. This CDR3 is built from 16 residues. Looked up from germline, CDR1 is SEHNR and CDR2 is FQNEAQ (reference sequence). V was cut by 1 base and J by 5 bases, with 15 bases left in between. As DNA, the CDR3 is TGTGCCAGCAGCTTAGGTTCATCGGGAGCCGATCAGCCCCAGCATTTT. It is translated as CASSLGSSGADQPQHF.

This clonotype came up many times. This rearrangement joins TRBV12-3 or TRBV12-4 to TRBJ2-7; D call uncertain. This CDR3 spans 12 amino acids. Deletions cut 3 bases from V and 3 bases from J, with 6 bases between. In nucleotides, the CDR3 is TGTGCCAGCAGTTTTTTGGGCTACGAGCAGTACTTC. Translation: CASSFLGYEQYF.

This clonotype was counted at least ten times. This chain uses TRBV7-9 with TRBJ1-2; TRBD1 might be the D (5 bases). The CDR3 runs 14 residues. The V gene lost 6 bases and the J gene lost 4 bases, with 15 bases spanning the gap. Germline V gene data show CDR1 as SEHNR and CDR2 as FQNEAQ (reference sequence). The CDR3 region is CASRDTGELYGYTF. DNA for the CDR3: TGTGCCAGCAGGGACACGGGAGAACTCTATGGCTACACCTTC.

The genes are TRBV7-8 and TRBJ2-1; TRBD1 or TRBD2 may be the D gene (5 bases each). The CDR3 has 16 residues. Germline loops: CDR1 SGHVS, CDR2 FQNEAQ. The V end lost 6 bases, the J end lost 0 bases, and 15 bases lay between the germline ends. CDR3 in amino acids: CASSPDGGFSYNEQFF. The CDR3 DNA follows: TGTGCCAGCAGTCCCGATGGGGGATTCTCCTACAATGAGCAGTTCTTC.

The J gene is TRBJ1-6, the V gene TRBV15, with a possible D match to TRBD1 (6 bases). The germline V gene encodes CDR1 LNHNV and CDR2 YYDKDF (reference sequence). The V and J ends lost 8 bases and 13 bases respectively, with 24 bases between them. The CDR3 contains 15 residues. Here the CDR3 reads CATGDRFHSVWPLHF. CDR3 DNA sequence: TGTGCCACCGGAGACAGGTTTCATTCAGTGTGGCCCCTCCACTTT. The whole variable domain, filled in from reference TRBV15 and TRBJ1-6, reads DAMVIQNPRYQVTQFGKPVTLSCSQTLNHNVMYWYQQKSSQAPKLLFHYYDKDFNNEADTPDNFQSRRPNTSFCFLDIRSPGLGDTAMYLCATGDRFHSVWPLHFGNGTRLTVT.

This clonotype was found a few times. This rearrangement joins TRBV7-9 to TRBJ2-5, with a tentative D call TRBD1 (5 bases). This CDR3 comprises 14 residues. V lost 7 bases and J lost 4, with 16 bases in between. Germline-derived CDR1 and CDR2 are SEHNR and FQNEAQ (reference sequence). Here the CDR3 reads CASTGWGLRETQYF. As DNA, the CDR3 is TGTGCCAGCACCGGGTGGGGCCTACGAGAGACCCAGTACTTC.

This clonotype was observed a handful of times. The chain recombines TRBV9 with TRBJ2-7; D may be TRBD2 (6 bases). Looked up from germline, CDR1 is SGDLS and CDR2 is YYNGEE. With 0 bases removed from V and 3 bases from J, the gap between germline ends came to 13 bases. The CDR3 is made up of 15 amino acids. The CDR3 loop is CASSVEGSSGYEQYF. CDR3 nucleotide sequence: TGTGCCAGCAGCGTAGAAGGAAGTAGCGGCTACGAGCAGTACTTC.

This rearrangement joins TRBV5-1 to TRBJ2-5; D gene ambiguous. The V gene's germline CDR1 is SGHRS and CDR2 YFSETQ. The CDR3 runs 16 residues. V was trimmed by 4 bases and J by 5 bases, leaving 21 bases between them. The DNA for the CDR3 is TGCGCCAGCAGCCTCGAGGATAGCCCACACGGGGAGACCCAGTACTTC. It translates to CASSLEDSPHGETQYF.

The chain combines TRBV6-5 with TRBJ2-7, with 11 bases aligning to TRBD1. The V and J ends lost 2 bases and 3 bases, in that order; junction bases with no gene match: 6. Per germline, CDR1 MNHEY and CDR2 SVGAGI. This CDR3 has 16 residues. CDR3 loop: CASSYIGGTGGYEQYF. CDR3 bases: TGTGCCAGCAGTTACATTGGCGGGACAGGGGGCTACGAGCAGTACTTC.

This clonotype was counted a few times. The chain uses TRBV7-9 and TRBJ2-3; TRBD2 matches at 13 bases. V was clipped by 5 bases and J by 7 bases; unmatched bases: 9. Per the germline V gene, CDR1 is SEHNR and CDR2 is FQNEAQ (reference sequence). The CDR3 loop spans 16 amino acids. The CDR3 nucleotides read TGTGCCAGCAGCCCTCGGACTAGCGGGAGAGGGAATACGCAGTATTTT. Amino acids: CASSPRTSGRGNTQYF.

The V and J genes are TRBV28 and TRBJ1-2; 12 bases match TRBD1. Germline V lookup: CDR1 MDHEN, CDR2 SYDVKM. The V segment lost 5 bases and the J segment 8 bases; nucleotides outside the gene matches: 9. CDR3 size: 15 residues. CDR3 in amino acids: CASSPGGQGARGYTF. The CDR3 DNA is TGTGCCAGCAGTCCGGGGGGACAGGGGGCTCGCGGCTACACCTTC.

The chain couples TRBV20-1 to TRBJ2-5, with TRBD2 as a possible D gene (5 bases). The CDR3 extends over 15 amino acids. Trimming pared 5 bases from V and 1 base from J, leaving 17 bases between. The germline V gene encodes CDR1 DFQATT and CDR2 SNEGSKA (reference sequence). The CDR3 DNA reads TGCAGTGCTCCCCCCGTTAGCGTCTCCCAAGAGACCCAGTACTTC. Amino acid sequence: CSAPPVSVSQETQYF.

Comment on this clonotype: Mismatch with germline at one junction end may stem from a read error. The chain recombines TRBV25-1 with TRBJ2-5; TRBD2 might be the D (6 bases). Germline values: CDR1 MGHDK, CDR2 SYGVNS. CDR3 length equals 17 residues. The CDR3 spells CASSEGGKGFGGETRYF. CDR3 coding DNA: TGTGCCAGCAGTGAGGGAGGCAAGGGTTTTGGTGGAGAGACCCGGTACTTC. The variable domain in full, with the rest retrieved from reference TRBV25-1 and TRBJ2-5, is EADIYQTPRYLVIGTGKKITLECSQTMGHDKMYWYQQDPGMELHLIHYSYGVNSTEKGDLSSESTVSRIRTEHFPLTLESARPSHTSQYLCASSEGGKGFGGETRYFGPGTRLLVL.

Concerning this clonotype itself: One end of the junction fails to match germline, which may point to a read error. This sequence joins TRBV13 and TRBJ2-7, with 9 bases that match TRBD2. CDR3 length equals 18 residues. The germline CDR1 and CDR2 sequences are PRHDT and FYEKMQ (reference sequence). The CDR3 DNA is TGTCCCAGCAGCTTATATAACCTAGCGGGATTATGGGAGGGCGAGCAGTACTTC. Translated, it gives CPSSLYNLAGLWEGEQYF.

The J gene is TRBJ2-3, the V gene TRBV20-1, with D possibly being TRBD1 (7 bases). Trimming cost V 5 bases and J 6 bases, with 15 bases left between them. The CDR3 totals 13 residues. The germline V gene encodes CDR1 DFQATT and CDR2 SNEGSKA (reference sequence). CDR3 loop: CSARRGREDTQYF. For the CDR3, the DNA is TGCAGTGCTCGGAGGGGGCGCGAGGATACGCAGTATTTT.

The rearrangement links TRBV27 to TRBJ2-7; TRBD2 aligns across 14 bases. The V gene end was trimmed by 6 bases and the J gene end by 2 bases; junction bases not matched to a gene: 9. The CDR3 extends over 17 amino acids. The germline V gene encodes CDR1 MNHEY and CDR2 SMNVEV (reference sequence). The CDR3 DNA reads TGTGCCAGCAGCCGTGGACTAGCGGGAGGAACCACCTACGAGCAGTACTTC. Translation gives CASSRGLAGGTTYEQYF.

This sequence joins TRBV18 and TRBJ1-1, with unresolved D. This CDR3 is 14 amino acids long. CDR1 is KGHSH and CDR2 is LQKENI in the germline V gene. V lost 2 bases, J lost 7 bases, and 14 bases lay in between. The CDR3 region is CASSPTGSAVEAFF. The CDR3 DNA sequence: TGTGCCAGCTCACCAACGGGATCGGCCGTTGAAGCTTTCTTT.

This clonotype was observed a single time. Compared with germline, one end of the junction differs, possibly owing to a read error. This rearrangement joins TRBV4-3 to TRBJ2-5, with 8 nucleotides matching TRBD2. CDR3 length: 15 amino acids. Germline V lookup: CDR1 LGHNA, CDR2 YSLEER. The CDR3 sequence is CTSSQKREGAETQYF. The CDR3 DNA follows: TGCACCAGCAGCCAAAAACGGGAGGGCGCAGAGACCCAGTACTTC.

This clonotype was observed a few times. The chain joins TRBV2 to TRBJ2-6; D perhaps matches TRBD1 (6 bases). Trimming pared 6 bases from V and 0 bases from J, leaving 18 bases between. The CDR3 is 18 residues long. Germline values: CDR1 SNHLY, CDR2 FYNNEI. CDR3 nucleotide sequence: TGTGCCAGCAGGATGAGGACAGAAGCTGACTCTGGGGCCAACGTCCTGACTTTC. Amino acid sequence: CASRMRTEADSGANVLTF.

The chain combines TRBV4-1 with TRBJ2-1; D remains unclear. Germline V gene sequence: CDR1 MGHRA, CDR2 YSYEKL. V gave up 0 bases and J gave up 4 bases, with 13 bases separating them. The CDR3 is 16 residues long. In DNA form, the CDR3 reads TGCGCCAGCAGCCAAGATTTGACACAGACGTACAATGAGCAGTTCTTC. Amino acid sequence: CASSQDLTQTYNEQFF.

A remark on this clonotype: Compared with germline, one end of the junction differs, possibly owing to a read error. The V gene is TRBV4-1, the J gene TRBJ2-1; D unclear. CDR3 length: 14 amino acids. Germline lookup yields CDR1 MGHRA and CDR2 YSYEKL. Written as DNA, the CDR3 is TGCGTCAGCAGCCAGCCCTTATCCCCAGGTGAGCAGTTCTTC. Translated: CVSSQPLSPGEQFF.

This chain links TRBV4-1 with TRBJ1-2; D is undetermined. Germline V lookup: CDR1 MGHRA, CDR2 YSYEKL. With 0 bases removed from V and 11 bases from J, the gap between germline ends came to 16 bases. The CDR3 loop spans 14 amino acids. The CDR3 DNA reads as TGCGCCAGCAGCCAAGATCTTGTGTCGTCAAGGTACACCTTC. Protein product: CASSQDLVSSRYTF.

The chain employs TRBV10-3 and TRBJ2-1; 10 bases map to TRBD2. Germline V gene sequence: CDR1 ENHRY, CDR2 SYGVKD. The CDR3 sequence is 15 residues long. V shed 7 bases, J shed 4 bases, and the junction held 7 bases outside the gene matches. CDR3 nucleotides: TGTGCCATCACCCCGGGGACTAGCGCTTACAATGAGCAGTTCTTC. Protein: CAITPGTSAYNEQFF.

The chain has TRBV27 and TRBJ2-1; TRBD2 matches 8 bases. V was pared by 2 bases and J by 8 bases, with 8 bases of the junction left unmatched. The CDR3 is 15 amino acids. Germline V lookup: CDR1 MNHEY, CDR2 SMNVEV (reference sequence). As DNA, the CDR3 is TGTGCCAGCAGTTTAGATTGGCGGGAGGTGGATGAGCAGTTCTTC. Its protein product is CASSLDWREVDEQFF.

The chain recombines TRBV13 with TRBJ1-2; D may be TRBD1 (6 bases). This CDR3 contains 15 residues. The germline V gene has CDR1 PRHDT and CDR2 FYEKMQ (reference sequence). V lost 5 bases and J 3 bases, leaving 16 bases between the germline ends. CDR3 loop: CASSQYVRGDYGYTF. CDR3 in DNA: TGTGCCAGCAGCCAATACGTAAGGGGGGACTATGGCTACACCTTC.

This clonotype was observed a handful of times. V usage is TRBV6-2 or TRBV6-3 and J usage is TRBJ1-1; D unresolved. Trimming stripped 2 bases from V and 5 bases from J, with 12 bases between. The germline CDR1 and CDR2 sequences are MNHEY and SVGEGT. CDR3 length equals 14 residues. The CDR3 region has the DNA TGTGCCAGCAGTTACAGCCCTTTCCCTACTGAAGCTTTCTTT. As protein: CASSYSPFPTEAFF.

There are a few counts of this clonotype. The CDR3 DNA sequence: TGTGCCAGCAGGTCAAGCGGGGATTTCTCCTACGAGCAGTACTTC. Translating it yields CASRSSGDFSYEQYF. The chain uses TRBV6-6 and TRBJ2-7; 7 nucleotides agree with TRBD2. Germline CDR1 is MNHNY and CDR2 is SVGAGI (reference sequence). The CDR3 runs to 15 residues. Trimming at V came to 6 bases and at J to 0 bases, leaving 8 bases not matched to a gene.

A single count supports this clonotype. V gene TRBV12-3 or TRBV12-4 combines with J gene TRBJ2-5; D is possibly TRBD2 (6 bases). CDR3 length: 15 residues. V lost 4 bases and J 2 bases, leaving 14 bases between the germline ends. CDR3 sequence (DNA): TGTGCCAGCAGTTCACAACGGGACTCTCAAGAGACCCAGTACTTC. It encodes CASSSQRDSQETQYF.

The rearrangement uses TRBV5-1 and TRBJ1-2; D might be TRBD1 (5 bases). Trimming shortened V by 0 bases and J by 9 bases, and 15 bases separated the two germline ends. Per germline, CDR1 SGHRS and CDR2 YFSETQ. The length of the CDR3 is 14 residues. CDR3 bases: TGCGCCAGCAGCTTGGCGCCGGGGCTCGAGCGCTACACCTTC. The encoded protein is CASSLAPGLERYTF.